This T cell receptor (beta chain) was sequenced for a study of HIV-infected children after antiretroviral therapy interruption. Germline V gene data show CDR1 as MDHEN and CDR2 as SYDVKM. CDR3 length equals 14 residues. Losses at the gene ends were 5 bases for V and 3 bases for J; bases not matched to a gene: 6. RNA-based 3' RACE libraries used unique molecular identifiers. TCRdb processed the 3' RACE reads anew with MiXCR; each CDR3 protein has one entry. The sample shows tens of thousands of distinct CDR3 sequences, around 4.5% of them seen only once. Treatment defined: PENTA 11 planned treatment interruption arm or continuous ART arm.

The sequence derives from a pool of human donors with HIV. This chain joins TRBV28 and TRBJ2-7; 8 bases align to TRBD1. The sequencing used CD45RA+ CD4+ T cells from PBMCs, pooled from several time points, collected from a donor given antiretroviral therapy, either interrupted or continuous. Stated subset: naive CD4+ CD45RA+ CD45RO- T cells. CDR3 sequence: CASSDRTGSYEQYF. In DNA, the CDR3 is TGTGCCAGCAGTGACAGGACAGGGAGCTACGAGCAGTACTTC.